The TCR beta chain under discussion was sequenced for a study of cytotoxic CD8 clonotypes in ibrutinib-treated CLL. Turning to the study itself: There were about a dozen relapsed/refractory patients and about 15 treatment-naive patients, and around 18 were IGHV unmutated. General study results and limits: Public clonotypes were seen rarely and were contracted or stable on treatment. In comparison with age-matched healthy donors, baseline clonality was higher and tracked circulating CD8+ T-cell counts.

This clone was observed once. The antigen is undetermined. Investigators sought sequencing depths of between 1 in 200,000 and 1 in 1 million T cells. Only in-frame clones appear in the TCRdb table, and some are missing; sequencing was by immunoSEQ multiplex PCR. This repertoire shows about 45,000 clones, 65% to 70% found once; its top ten account for 20% to 25%. V lost 2 bases, J lost 5 bases, and 2 bases stayed unmatched. CDR1 is SNHLY, CDR2 FYNNEI, per germline. This CDR3 comprises 15 residues. This clonotype was obtained from a human donor with chronic lymphocytic leukemia. The chain carries TRBV2 and TRBJ1-6, with 8 bases that match TRBD1. The sample here was PBMCs, taken after 24 months of ibrutinib treatment. The CDR3 nucleotides read TGTGCCAGCAGTGAAAGGGGACAGGATAATTCACCCCTCCACTTT. Its protein product is CASSERGQDNSPLHF.